The 14 T cell receptor beta chains presented below share a single source sample, sequenced in a study of blood T cell repertoires in COVID-19. Profiling relied on immunoSEQ multiplex PCR, and the TCRdb table lists in-frame clones only, not all of them. Among 200,000 to 300,000 clones, about 89% were seen once, and the ten largest hold 3.5% to 4.5%. The sequenced sample was PBMCs or T cells enriched from blood (not recorded which). All receptors derive from a woman younger than 45 who had recovered from COVID-19.

The V call is TRBV9, the J call TRBJ1-2, with TRBD1 identical over 8 bases. Looked up from germline, CDR1 is SGDLS and CDR2 is YYNGEE. With 0 bases clipped from V and 4 bases from J, the junction kept 5 bases outside the gene matches. The CDR3 runs 15 residues. The CDR3 DNA reads as TGTGCCAGCAGCGTAGTTCCAGGGGGCGTCTATGGCTACACCTTC. It encodes CASSVVPGGVYGYTF. Full variable domain (outside the CDR3, taken from reference TRBV9 and TRBJ1-2): DSGVTQTPKHLITATGQRVTLRCSPRSGDLSVYWYQQSLDQGLQFLIQYYNGEERAKGNILERFSAQQFPDLHSELNLSSLELGDSALYFCASSVVPGGVYGYTFGSGTRLTVV.

The chain is built from TRBV18 and TRBJ1-5, with unresolved D. Trimming cost V 3 bases and J 5 bases, with 8 bases left between them. CDR1 and CDR2 (germline): KGHSH, LQKENI. CDR3 length equals 13 residues. The CDR3 is CASSPTRDQPQHF. DNA for the CDR3: TGTGCCAGCTCACCGACACGAGATCAGCCCCAGCATTTT.

This chain connects TRBV29-1 to TRBJ1-5, with TRBD1 as a possible D gene (6 bases). The CDR3 consists of 13 residues. Germline values: CDR1 SQVTM, CDR2 ANQGSEA. The V end was cut by 5 bases, the J end by 4 bases, with 12 bases between. In nucleotides, the CDR3 is TGCAGCGTTCAGGACAGTAATAATCAGCCCCAGCATTTT. It is translated as CSVQDSNNQPQHF.

CDR3 sequence reads: CASSPGGMNTEAFF. In DNA, the CDR3 is TGTGCCAGCAGCCCCGGGGGTATGAACACTGAAGCTTTCTTT. This chain joins TRBV5-4 and TRBJ1-1, with D perhaps matching TRBD1 (5 bases). The CDR3 has 14 amino acids. The germline V gene encodes CDR1 SGHNT and CDR2 YYREEE (reference sequence). The germline V and J ends were trimmed by 4 bases and 0 bases, with 10 bases remaining between them. The variable domain in full, with the rest retrieved from reference TRBV5-4 and TRBJ1-1, is ETGVTQSPTHLIKTRGQQVTLRCSSQSGHNTVSWYQQALGQGPQFIFQYYREEENGRGNFPPRFSGLQFPNYSSELNVNALELDDSALYLCASSPGGMNTEAFFGQGTRLTVV.

V gene TRBV28 combines with J gene TRBJ1-5; D may be TRBD1 (5 bases). The CDR3 has 13 residues. V shed 6 bases and J shed 5 bases, with 11 bases lying between them. Per the germline V gene, CDR1 is MDHEN and CDR2 is SYDVKM. CDR3 sequence reads: CASRETADQPQHF. CDR3 sequence (DNA): TGTGCCAGCAGGGAGACAGCCGATCAGCCCCAGCATTTT.

The chain uses TRBV9 and TRBJ2-1; TRBD2 might be the D (5 bases). The CDR3 runs 19 residues. The V end was cut by 0 bases, the J end by 9 bases, with 28 bases between. Germline lookup yields CDR1 SGDLS and CDR2 YYNGEE. The CDR3 sequence: CASSVGPGRLRDGVSEQFF. CDR3 in DNA: TGTGCCAGCAGCGTAGGACCAGGCCGCTTACGGGATGGGGTAAGTGAGCAGTTCTTC.

The chain joins TRBV7-9 to TRBJ2-1, with 7 nucleotides matching TRBD2. Trimming took 6 bases from V and 9 from J; bases not matched to a gene: 11. The CDR3 length is 14 residues. CDR1 and CDR2 from the germline V gene are SEHNR and FQNEAQ (reference sequence). For the CDR3, the DNA is TGTGCCAGCAGTGTCTCGGGAGGAAATGCTGAGCAGTTCTTC. Translated: CASSVSGGNAEQFF. Drawing the rest from reference TRBV7-9 and TRBJ2-1, the complete variable domain is DTGVSQNPRHKITKRGQNVTFRCDPISEHNRLYWYRQTLGQGPEFLTYFQNEAQLEKSRLLSDRFSAERPKGSFSTLEIQRTEQGDSAMYLCASSVSGGNAEQFFGPGTRLTVL.

The V and J genes are TRBV19 and TRBJ2-3, with D possibly being TRBD1 (7 bases). Germline V lookup: CDR1 LNHDA, CDR2 SQIVND (reference sequence). This CDR3 is built from 18 residues. V shed 4 bases and J shed 10 bases, with 30 bases lying between them. CDR3 sequence: CASSKDAGTGDSGGAQYF. The CDR3 DNA sequence: TGTGCCAGTAGTAAGGATGCTGGCACAGGGGATTCCGGAGGGGCGCAGTATTTT. The variable domain in full, with the rest retrieved from reference TRBV19 and TRBJ2-3, is DGGITQSPKYLFRKEGQNVTLSCEQNLNHDAMYWYRQDPGQGLRLIYYSQIVNDFQKGDIAEGYSVSREKKESFPLTVTSAQKNPTAFYLCASSKDAGTGDSGGAQYFGPGTRLTVL.

A single count supports this clone. J is TRBJ1-1 and V is TRBV28; 8 bases are a match to TRBD1. This CDR3 is 12 amino acids long. Germline CDR1 and CDR2: MDHEN and SYDVKM. Trimming took 4 bases from V and 7 from J; bases not matched to a gene: 2. The CDR3, as DNA: TGTGCCAGCAGTTCTGGACAGGGTGAAGCTTTCTTT. Its protein is CASSSGQGEAFF.

This chain connects TRBV2 to TRBJ1-2, with D perhaps TRBD1 (6 bases). The germline V gene encodes CDR1 SNHLY and CDR2 FYNNEI. The CDR3 totals 14 residues. Trimming cost V 2 bases and J 0 bases, with 7 bases left between them. The CDR3 protein is CASSENRANYGYTF. As DNA, the CDR3 is TGTGCCAGCAGTGAAAACAGGGCTAACTATGGCTACACCTTC.

About this clone itself: At one of its ends the junction is not consistent with the germline gene, which may arise from a read error. The gene calls are TRBV15 and TRBJ2-1; D is tentatively TRBD1 or TRBD2 (5 bases each). The CDR3 has 16 residues. Germline values: CDR1 LNHNV, CDR2 YYDKDF (reference sequence). CDR3 in amino acids: CATIRGAPSSYNEQFF. DNA for the CDR3: TGTGCCACCATCAGAGGGGCCCCAAGCTCCTACAATGAGCAGTTCTTC.

The chain has TRBV12-3 or TRBV12-4 and TRBJ2-7; a weak D match, TRBD1 (6 bases). This CDR3 region has 13 residues. V was cut by 5 bases and J by 3 bases, with 11 bases left in between. CDR3 region: CASSIRGRYEQYF. CDR3 bases: TGTGCCAGCAGTATCAGGGGACGCTACGAGCAGTACTTC.

The V gene is TRBV2, the J gene TRBJ1-5, with TRBD1 identical over 8 bases. Looked up from germline, CDR1 is SNHLY and CDR2 is FYNNEI. Unmatched junction bases numbered 6, after V lost 5 bases and J lost 6 bases. The CDR3 spans 14 residues. The CDR3 sequence: CASSKDRGAQPQHF. CDR3 sequence (DNA): TGTGCCAGCAGTAAAGACAGGGGAGCTCAGCCCCAGCATTTT.

This chain joins TRBV30 and TRBJ1-6, with a possible D match to TRBD1 (5 bases). The CDR3 spans 20 residues. The V gene lost 0 bases and the J gene lost 2 bases, with 23 bases spanning the gap. Germline loops: CDR1 GTSNPN, CDR2 SVGIG (reference sequence). The CDR3 DNA follows: TGTGCCTGGAGTGTCAGTGGGGGACTTCGGGTCTTCGCCTATAATTCACCCCTCCACTTT. Residues: CAWSVSGGLRVFAYNSPLHF.